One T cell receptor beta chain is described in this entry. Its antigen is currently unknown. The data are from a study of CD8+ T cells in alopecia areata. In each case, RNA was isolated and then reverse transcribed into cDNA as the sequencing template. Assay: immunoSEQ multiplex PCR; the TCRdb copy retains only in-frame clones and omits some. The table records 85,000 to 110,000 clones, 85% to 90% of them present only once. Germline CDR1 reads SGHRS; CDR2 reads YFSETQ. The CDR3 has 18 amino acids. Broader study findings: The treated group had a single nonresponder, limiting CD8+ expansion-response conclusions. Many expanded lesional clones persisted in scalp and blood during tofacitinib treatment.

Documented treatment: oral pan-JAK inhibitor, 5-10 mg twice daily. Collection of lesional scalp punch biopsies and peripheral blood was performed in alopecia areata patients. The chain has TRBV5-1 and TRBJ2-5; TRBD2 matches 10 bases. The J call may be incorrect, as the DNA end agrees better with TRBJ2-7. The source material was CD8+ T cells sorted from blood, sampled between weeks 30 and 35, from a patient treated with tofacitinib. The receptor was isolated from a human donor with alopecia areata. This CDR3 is CASSWASGSSPNPYEQYF. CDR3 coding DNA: TGCGCCAGCAGCTGGGCTAGCGGGAGTAGTCCGAACCCCTACGAGCAGTACTTC.